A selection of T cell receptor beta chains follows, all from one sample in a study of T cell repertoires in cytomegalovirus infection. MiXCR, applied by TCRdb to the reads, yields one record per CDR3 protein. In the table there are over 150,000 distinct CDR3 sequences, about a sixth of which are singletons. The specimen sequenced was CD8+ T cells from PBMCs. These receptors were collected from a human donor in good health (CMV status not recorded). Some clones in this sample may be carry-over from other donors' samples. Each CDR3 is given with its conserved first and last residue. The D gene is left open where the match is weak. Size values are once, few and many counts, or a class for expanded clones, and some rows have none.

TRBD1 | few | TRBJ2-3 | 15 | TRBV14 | TGTGCCAGCAGCCAAATAGAGGGGGCTAAAGATACGCAGTATTTT | CASSQIEGAKDTQYF
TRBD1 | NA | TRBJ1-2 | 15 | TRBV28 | TGTGCCAGCAGTCCTGACCGGGACAGGGGGCGTGGCTACACCTTC | CASSPDRDRGRGYTF
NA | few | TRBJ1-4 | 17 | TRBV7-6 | TGTGCCAGCAGCTGGGACCCGGTTAGGACAGATAATGAAAAACTGTTTTTT | CASSWDPVRTDNEKLFF
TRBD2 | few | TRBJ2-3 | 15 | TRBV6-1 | TGTGCCAGCAAGTCTTTAGCGGGGAGCACAGATACGCAGTATTTT | CASKSLAGSTDTQYF
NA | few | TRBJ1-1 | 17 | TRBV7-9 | TGTGCCAGCAGCTTAGGCGGGGACAACCCCTGGGGCACTGAAGCTTTCTTT | CASSLGGDNPWGTEAFF
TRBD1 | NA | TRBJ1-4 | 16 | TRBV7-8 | TGTGCCAGCAGCTTAGTGTTAGGGACAGTGGATGAAAAACTGTTTTTT | CASSLVLGTVDEKLFF
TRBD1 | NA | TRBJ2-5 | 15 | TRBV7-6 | TGTGCCAGCAGCTCCGGGACAGGAAGTCAAGAGACCCAGTACTTC | CASSSGTGSQETQYF
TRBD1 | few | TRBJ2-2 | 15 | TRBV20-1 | TGCAGTGCTTCGCCGGGACAGGGCTGGTCCGGGGAGCTGTTTTTT | CSASPGQGWSGELFF
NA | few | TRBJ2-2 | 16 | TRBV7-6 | TGTGCCAGCAGCCCAAGTACAAGCCCGAACACCGGGGAGCTGTTTTTT | CASSPSTSPNTGELFF
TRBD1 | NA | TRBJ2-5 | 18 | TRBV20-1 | TGCAGTGCTAGAACCCGGGACAGTTGGCCTACTGTCCAAGAGACCCAGTACTTC | CSARTRDSWPTVQETQYF
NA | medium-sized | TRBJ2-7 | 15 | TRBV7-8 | TGTGCCAGCAGCCTCCCTGGGCCGGAAGGCACCGAGCAGTACTTC | CASSLPGPEGTEQYF
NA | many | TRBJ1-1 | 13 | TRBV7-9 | TGTGCCAGCAGCTTACGAGGGGACACTGAAGCTTTCTTT | CASSLRGDTEAFF
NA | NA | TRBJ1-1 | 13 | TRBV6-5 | TGTGCCAGCAGTTCCCAGACAGGACGGGAAGCTTTCTTT | CASSSQTGREAFF
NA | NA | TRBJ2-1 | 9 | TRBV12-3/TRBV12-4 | TGTGCCAGCAATAATGAGCAGTTCTTC | CASNNEQFF
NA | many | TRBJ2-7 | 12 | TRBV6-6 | TGTGCCAGCAGTGCCCGAGGCTACGAGCAGTACTTC | CASSARGYEQYF
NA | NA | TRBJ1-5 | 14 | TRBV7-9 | TGTGCCAGCATGGGGGAAGGGGGAAATCAGCCCCAGCATTTT | CASMGEGGNQPQHF
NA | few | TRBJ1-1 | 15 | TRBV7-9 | TGTGCCAGCAGCTCCAATTTACAGGGGAACACTGAAGCTTTCTTT | CASSSNLQGNTEAFF
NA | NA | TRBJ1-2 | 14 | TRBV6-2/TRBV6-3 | TGTGCCAGCAGTTACTCGGAGGGAACAGATGGCTACACCTTC | CASSYSEGTDGYTF
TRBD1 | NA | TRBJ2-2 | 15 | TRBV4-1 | TGCGCCAGCAGCCAGGGGACAGGGCGAACCGGGGAGCTGTTTTTT | CASSQGTGRTGELFF
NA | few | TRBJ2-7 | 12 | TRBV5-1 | TGCGCCAGCAGCTCAGACAACTACGAGCAGTACTTC | CASSSDNYEQYF
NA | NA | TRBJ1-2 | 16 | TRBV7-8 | TGTGCCAGCAGCCTAGGTCGGGACACCTTTAACTATGGCTACACCTTC | CASSLGRDTFNYGYTF
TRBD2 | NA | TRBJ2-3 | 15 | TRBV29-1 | TGCAGCGTTGAAGCTCGGGGGGGCCGGACAGATACGCAGTATTTT | CSVEARGGRTDTQYF
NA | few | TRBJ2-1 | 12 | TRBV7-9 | TGTGCCAGCACCACCGGCGTAAATGAGCAGTTCTTC | CASTTGVNEQFF
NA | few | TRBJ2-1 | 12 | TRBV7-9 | TGTGCCAGCAGCTTAGTGCGGACAGAGCAGTTCTTC | CASSLVRTEQFF
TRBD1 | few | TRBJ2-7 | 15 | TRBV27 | TGTGCCAGCTCGTCCGGGACAGGGGACCTACGCGGGCAGTACTTC | CASSSGTGDLRGQYF
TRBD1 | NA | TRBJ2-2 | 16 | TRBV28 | TGTGCCAGCAGTCCGCTAGACAGGGCGGACACCGGGGAGCTGTTTTTT | CASSPLDRADTGELFF
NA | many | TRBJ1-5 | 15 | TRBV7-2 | TGTGCCAGCAGCTTTGGGGGTTATAGCAATCAGCCCCAGCATTTT | CASSFGGYSNQPQHF
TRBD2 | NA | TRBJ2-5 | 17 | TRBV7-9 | TGTGCCAGCAGCCCCAGACTAGCGGGGGGGCACCAAGAGACCCAGTACTTC | CASSPRLAGGHQETQYF
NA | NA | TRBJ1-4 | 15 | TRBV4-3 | TGCGCCAGCAGTAACTGGGAGGGGACTAATGAAAAACTGTTTTTT | CASSNWEGTNEKLFF
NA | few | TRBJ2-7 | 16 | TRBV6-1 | TGTGCCAGCAGACAAGCTGGGGACGGCAGCTCCTACGAGCAGTACTTC | CASRQAGDGSSYEQYF
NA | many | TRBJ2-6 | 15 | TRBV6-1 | TGTGCCAGCAGTGCGGACGCTTCTGGGGCCAACGTCCTGACTTTC | CASSADASGANVLTF
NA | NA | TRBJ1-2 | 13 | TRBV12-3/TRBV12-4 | TGTGCCAGCAGTACAGAAAAGGGGCCTGGCTACACCTTC | CASSTEKGPGYTF
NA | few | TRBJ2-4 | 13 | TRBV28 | TGTGCCAGCAGTTTCCCCCCAGGAAACATTCAGTACTTC | CASSFPPGNIQYF
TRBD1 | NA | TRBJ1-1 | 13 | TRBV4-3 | TGCGCCAGCAGCCAAGACGGGACAGATGAAGCTTTCTTT | CASSQDGTDEAFF
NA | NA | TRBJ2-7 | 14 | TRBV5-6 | TGTGCCAGCAGCCCCCTTGCTGGGGTCTACGAGCAGTACTTC | CASSPLAGVYEQYF
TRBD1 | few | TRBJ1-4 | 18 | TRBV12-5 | TGTGCTAGTGGTCTCGAGCGGGACAGGGGAGCGACTAATGAAAAACTGTTTTTT | CASGLERDRGATNEKLFF
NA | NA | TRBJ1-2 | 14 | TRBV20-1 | TGCAGTGCTAGATCACCTACTGGGACCTATGGCTACACCTTC | CSARSPTGTYGYTF
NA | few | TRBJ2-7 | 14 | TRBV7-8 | TGTGCCAGCAGCGCGACAGTTACCCTCTCCGAGCAGTACTTC | CASSATVTLSEQYF
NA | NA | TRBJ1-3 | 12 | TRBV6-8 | TGTGCCAGCAGTCCTACAGGAAACACCATATATTTT | CASSPTGNTIYF
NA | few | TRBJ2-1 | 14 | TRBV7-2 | TGTGCCAGCAGCCCTTGGGACGGTTACAATGAGCAGTTCTTC | CASSPWDGYNEQFF
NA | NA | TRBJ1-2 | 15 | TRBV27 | TGTGCCAGCAGTCGGGGGAACGGTGACTACTATGGCTACACCTTT | CASSRGNGDYYGYTF
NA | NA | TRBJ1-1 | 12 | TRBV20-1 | TGCAGTGCTAGCGAGTTGGGCACTGAAGCTTTCTTT | CSASELGTEAFF
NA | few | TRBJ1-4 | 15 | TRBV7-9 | TGTGCCAGCAGCAGCTCTCGGGGAGTTATTGAAAAACTGTTTTTT | CASSSSRGVIEKLFF
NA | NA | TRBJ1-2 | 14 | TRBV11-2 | TGTGCCAGCAGCTTAGGGAAAGTGGGGTATGGCTACACCTTC | CASSLGKVGYGYTF
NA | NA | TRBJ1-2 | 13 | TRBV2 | TGTGCCAGGGACTTCGCGGGAGACTATGGCTACACCTTC | CARDFAGDYGYTF
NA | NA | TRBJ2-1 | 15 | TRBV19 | TGTGCCAGTAGTATTCCGGGATCAGGTAACAATGAGCAGTTCTTC | CASSIPGSGNNEQFF
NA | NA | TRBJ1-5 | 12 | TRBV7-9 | TGTGCCAGCAGCGTAGGCAATCAGCCCCAGCATTTT | CASSVGNQPQHF
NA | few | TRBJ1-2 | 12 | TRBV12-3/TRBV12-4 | TGTGCCAGCAGTCCGGATAACTATGGCTACACCTTC | CASSPDNYGYTF
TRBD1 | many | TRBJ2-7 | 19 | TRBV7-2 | TGTGCCAGCAGCTTAGGCAAACCGGGACAGGGTACCCTTTACTACGAGCAGTACTTC | CASSLGKPGQGTLYYEQYF
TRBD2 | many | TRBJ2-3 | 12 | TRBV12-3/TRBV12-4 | TGTGCCAGCAGCGGGGGGACAGATACGCAGTATTTT | CASSGGTDTQYF
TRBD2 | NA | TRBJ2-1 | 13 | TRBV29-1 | TGCAGCGTTGAGTTAGCGGGGGGGCTTGAGCAGTTCTTC | CSVELAGGLEQFF
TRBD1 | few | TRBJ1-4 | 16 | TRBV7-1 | TGTGCCAGCAGCTCCCGGCCGGGACAGAGGAATGAAAAACTGTTTTTT | CASSSRPGQRNEKLFF
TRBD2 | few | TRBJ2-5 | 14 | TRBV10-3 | TGTGCCATCAGTGAGTTAGCGGGGGTTGAGACCCAGTACTTC | CAISELAGVETQYF
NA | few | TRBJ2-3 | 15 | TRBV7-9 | TGTGCCAGCAGACAAAAGCGGAATGCCACAGATACGCAGTATTTT | CASRQKRNATDTQYF